Following are 21 T cell receptor beta chains from one sample sequenced in a study of a mutant IDH1 vaccine in newly diagnosed glioma. For these TCRs, the target antigens are not known. Time point described: week 11, during vaccination. Topical imiquimod accompanied each vaccine dose, which consisted of 300 ug of mutant IDH1 20-mer peptide. Profiled with immunoSEQ multiplex PCR; TCRdb holds only in-frame clones, not every one. This table holds around 100,000 clones, roughly 88% found once. The sequencing here drew on PBMCs, taken from a glioma patient whose treatment included an IDH1 peptide vaccine. These TCRs come from a woman between 50 and 59 years old with glioma.

This chain links TRBV9 with TRBJ1-1; D is ambiguous. There are 15 residues in the CDR3. CDR1 and CDR2 (germline): SGDLS, YYNGEE. Trimming stripped 0 bases from V and 0 bases from J, with 9 bases between. The CDR3 DNA is TGTGCCAGCAGCGTAGACCCATTGATGAACACTGAAGCTTTCTTT. This translates into CASSVDPLMNTEAFF.

The genes are TRBV7-6 and TRBJ1-1; perhaps TRBD1 as D (5 bases). Trimming removed 5 bases at V and 1 base at J, with 8 bases between. This CDR3 region has 13 residues. Germline-derived CDR1 and CDR2 are SGHVS and FNYEAQ. CDR3 loop: CASSADTNTEAFF. DNA of the CDR3: TGTGCCAGCAGCGCGGACACGAACACTGAAGCTTTCTTT.

The chain is built from TRBV19 and TRBJ2-2, with D possibly matching TRBD2 (7 bases). Deletions cut 4 bases from V and 5 bases from J, with 17 bases between. The CDR3 loop spans 16 amino acids. Per germline, CDR1 LNHDA and CDR2 SQIVND (reference sequence). The CDR3 sequence is CASSTPGGGGTGELFF. The CDR3 DNA reads TGTGCCAGTAGTACCCCCGGGGGAGGGGGAACCGGGGAGCTGTTTTTT.

This chain joins TRBV5-4 and TRBJ2-2; tentatively, D is TRBD1 or TRBD2 (5 bases each). V was trimmed by 4 bases and J by 0 bases, leaving 16 bases between them. The CDR3 loop spans 17 amino acids. CDR1 is SGHNT and CDR2 is YYREEE in the germline V gene (reference sequence). Written as DNA, the CDR3 is TGTGCCAGCAGCCCGGGGCTCGGGGCGTCGAACACCGGGGAGCTGTTTTTT. It translates to CASSPGLGASNTGELFF.

V usage is TRBV5-1 and J usage is TRBJ2-1; D is unresolved. The germline V gene has CDR1 SGHRS and CDR2 YFSETQ. CDR3 length equals 15 residues. Trimming pared 2 bases from V and 0 bases from J, leaving 9 bases between. The CDR3 loop is CASSLTVSSYNEQFF. The CDR3 DNA follows: TGCGCCAGCAGCTTAACGGTTAGCTCCTACAATGAGCAGTTCTTC.

J is TRBJ1-5 and V is TRBV27, with D perhaps matching TRBD1 (5 bases). In germline, CDR1 is MNHEY, CDR2 SMNVEV (reference sequence). The CDR3 length is 13 residues. V dropped 4 bases and J dropped 4 bases, with 8 bases sitting between them. CDR3 sequence: CASSWRGNQPQHF. Here the CDR3 DNA reads TGTGCCAGCAGTTGGAGGGGAAATCAGCCCCAGCATTTT.

This clone occurred once. The chain carries TRBV19 and TRBJ1-5, with D possibly matching TRBD1 (5 bases). The CDR3 consists of 12 residues. V lost 7 bases and J 6 bases, leaving 10 bases between the germline ends. Germline V CDR1 and CDR2: LNHDA, SQIVND (reference sequence). CDR3 DNA sequence: TGTGCCAGTACAGGGACGGGTCAGCCCCAGCATTTT. The encoded protein is CASTGTGQPQHF.

A single count supports this clone. The junction shows a germline mismatch at one end, possibly a read error. The V and J genes are TRBV7-8 and TRBJ2-5; D is tentatively TRBD1 or TRBD2 (5 bases each). Germline V lookup: CDR1 SGHVS, CDR2 FQNEAQ. This CDR3 is built from 15 residues. As DNA, the CDR3 is TGTGCCAGCAGCCCCGCCACCGGGACGTCAGAGAGCCAGTACTTC. Protein sequence: CASSPATGTSESQYF.

The rearrangement uses TRBV4-1 and TRBJ2-7; 7 positions agree with TRBD1. Germline V gene lookup returns CDR1 MGHRA and CDR2 YSYEKL. CDR3 length equals 14 residues. Unmatched junction bases numbered 9, after V lost 4 bases and J lost 6 bases. CDR3 region: CASSPTGELGEQYF. CDR3 in DNA: TGCGCCAGCAGCCCCACAGGGGAACTCGGCGAGCAGTACTTC.

V gene TRBV5-8 combines with J gene TRBJ1-4; a possible D gene is TRBD1 (6 bases). Trimming took 0 bases from V and 6 from J, leaving 12 bases between them. This CDR3 region has 15 residues. Germline CDR1 is SGHTS and CDR2 is YDEGEE. CDR3 loop: CASSLDGRGYEKLFF. The DNA for the CDR3 is TGTGCCAGCAGCTTGGATGGTAGGGGGTATGAAAAACTGTTTTTT.

The gene calls are TRBV7-9 and TRBJ2-5; no definite D call. Trimming pared 0 bases from V and 1 base from J, leaving 9 bases between. Germline V gives CDR1 SEHNR, CDR2 FQNEAQ (reference sequence). The CDR3 has 15 residues. The CDR3 sequence is CASSLAKPFQETQYF. DNA of the CDR3: TGTGCCAGCAGCTTAGCGAAGCCATTCCAAGAGACCCAGTACTTC.

This clone was seen only once. This chain connects TRBV30 to TRBJ2-7; 10 bases align to TRBD1. The junction had 5 bases not matched to a gene; V was cut back by 1 base and J by 5 bases. Germline loops: CDR1 GTSNPN, CDR2 SVGIG (reference sequence). This CDR3 region has 14 residues. The CDR3 nucleotides read TGTGCCTGGAGTGATTTAGGGACAGGGGACGAGCAGTACTTC. It translates to CAWSDLGTGDEQYF.

The CDR3 nucleotides are TGTGCCAGCAGCTTGGCCGTACAGGGGCCCCAAGAGACCCAGTACTTC. This codes for CASSLAVQGPQETQYF. The rearrangement links TRBV5-4 to TRBJ2-5; the match to TRBD1 covers 7 bases. The CDR3 has 16 amino acids. With 0 bases clipped from V and 1 base from J, the junction kept 6 bases outside the gene matches. Germline CDR1 and CDR2: SGHNT and YYREEE (reference sequence).

The CDR3 region has the DNA TGTGCCAGCAGTTCTCTCTCTGGGGGGAATCAGCCCCAGCATTTT. This translates into CASSSLSGGNQPQHF. J is TRBJ1-5 and V is TRBV27; tentative D call: TRBD1 (5 bases). Germline CDR1 MNHEY, CDR2 SMNVEV (reference sequence). The germline V and J ends were trimmed by 4 bases and 4 bases, with 14 bases remaining between them. The CDR3 contains 15 residues.

This chain's CDR3 is CASSANSEITGELFF. The CDR3 region has the DNA TGCGCCAGCAGCGCTAATAGCGAGATCACCGGGGAGCTGTTTTTT. J is TRBJ2-2 and V is TRBV5-1; perhaps TRBD2 as D (5 bases). Germline CDR1 is SGHRS and CDR2 is YFSETQ. Trimming pared 4 bases from V and 4 bases from J, leaving 14 bases between. CDR3 length: 15 residues.

The chain combines TRBV5-1 with TRBJ2-7, with a possible D match to TRBD2 (5 bases). The CDR3 runs to 14 residues. In germline, CDR1 is SGHRS, CDR2 YFSETQ. V lost 0 bases to trimming and J lost 3 bases, with 10 bases between them. CDR3 amino acids: CASSLAAGLYEQYF. In DNA form, the CDR3 reads TGCGCCAGCAGCTTGGCCGCGGGCCTCTACGAGCAGTACTTC.

This clone was detected only once. The V and J genes are TRBV15 and TRBJ1-3, with D unresolved. The CDR3 covers 17 residues. Germline CDR1 LNHNV, CDR2 YYDKDF (reference sequence). With 2 bases removed from V and 0 bases from J, the gap between germline ends came to 14 bases. CDR3 sequence: CATSRPRVGVSGNTIYF. In nucleotides, the CDR3 is TGTGCCACCAGCAGACCCCGGGTGGGAGTCTCTGGAAACACCATATATTTT.

This chain links TRBV7-3 with TRBJ1-1, with TRBD1 as a possible D gene (6 bases). Between the trimmed V and J ends, which lost 4 bases and 1 base, there was a span of 10 bases. Per germline, CDR1 SGHTA and CDR2 FQGTGA. The CDR3 runs 14 residues. The CDR3 nucleotides read TGTGCCAGCAGCTACAGGGCAGGGAACACTGAAGCTTTCTTT. Residues: CASSYRAGNTEAFF.

The sample holds one count of this clone. The chain links TRBV18 to TRBJ2-3; TRBD1 matches 8 bases. The CDR3 loop spans 14 amino acids. Germline values: CDR1 KGHSH, CDR2 LQKENI. V lost 6 bases to trimming and J lost 4 bases; unmatched junction nucleotides: 6. The CDR3 spells CASSPGGAADTQYF. The CDR3 DNA sequence: TGTGCCAGCTCTCCAGGGGGCGCGGCAGATACGCAGTATTTT. The variable domain in full, with the rest retrieved from reference TRBV18 and TRBJ2-3, is NAGVMQNPRHLVRRRGQEARLRCSPMKGHSHVYWYRQLPEEGLKFMVYLQKENIIDESGMPKERFSAEFPKEGPSILRIQQVVRGDSAAYFCASSPGGAADTQYFGPGTRLTVL.

V gene TRBV30 combines with J gene TRBJ2-7; TRBD1 matches at 9 bases. Trimming removed 3 bases from V and 4 bases from J; junction bases left unmatched: 4. The germline V gene encodes CDR1 GTSNPN and CDR2 SVGIG (reference sequence). The CDR3 contains 13 residues. CDR3 nucleotides: TGTGCCTGGAGAGCGGGACAGGGTTACGAGCAGTACTTC. The encoded protein is CAWRAGQGYEQYF.

This chain links TRBV27 with TRBJ1-2; possibly TRBD1 for D (5 bases). The germline CDR1 and CDR2 sequences are MNHEY and SMNVEV (reference sequence). The V end lost 11 bases, the J end lost 8 bases, and 18 bases lay between the germline ends. The CDR3 covers 12 residues. The CDR3 reads CAATEGDGGYTF. In DNA, the CDR3 is TGTGCCGCCACAGAAGGGGACGGCGGCTACACCTTC.